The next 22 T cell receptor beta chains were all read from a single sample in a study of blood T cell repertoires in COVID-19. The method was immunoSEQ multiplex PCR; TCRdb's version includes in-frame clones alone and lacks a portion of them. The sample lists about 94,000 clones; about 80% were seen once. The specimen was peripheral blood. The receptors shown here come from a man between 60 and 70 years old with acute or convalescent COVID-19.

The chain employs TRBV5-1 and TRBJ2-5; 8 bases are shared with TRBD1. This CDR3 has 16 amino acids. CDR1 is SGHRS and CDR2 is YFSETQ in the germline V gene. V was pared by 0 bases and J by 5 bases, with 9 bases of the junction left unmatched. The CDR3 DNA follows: TGCGCCAGCAGCTTGGCCGGACAGGGCCTAGGGGAGACCCAGTACTTC. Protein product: CASSLAGQGLGETQYF. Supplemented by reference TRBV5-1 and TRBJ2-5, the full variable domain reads KAGVTQTPRYLIKTRGQQVTLSCSPISGHRSVSWYQQTPGQGLQFLFEYFSETQRNKGNFPGRFSGRQFSNSRSEMNVSTLELGDSALYLCASSLAGQGLGETQYFGPGTRLLVL.

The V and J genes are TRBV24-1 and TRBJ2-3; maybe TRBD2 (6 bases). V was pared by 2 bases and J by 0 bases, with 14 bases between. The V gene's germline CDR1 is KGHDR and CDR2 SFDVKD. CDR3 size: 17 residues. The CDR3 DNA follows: TGTGCCACCAGTGATTCTGTGTTAGCGGCTAGCACAGATACGCAGTATTTT. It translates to CATSDSVLAASTDTQYF.

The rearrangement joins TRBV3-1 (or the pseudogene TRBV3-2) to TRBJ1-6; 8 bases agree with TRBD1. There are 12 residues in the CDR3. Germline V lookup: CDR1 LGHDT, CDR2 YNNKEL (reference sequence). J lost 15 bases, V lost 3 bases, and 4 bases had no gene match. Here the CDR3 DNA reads TGTGCCAGCAGCCACTCTACAGGGGGCCTCCACTTT. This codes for CASSHSTGGLHF.

The CDR3 nucleotides are TGTGCCAGCAGCTTAGGACAGAGATATGGCTACACCTTC. Its translation: CASSLGQRYGYTF. The rearrangement joins TRBV5-6 to TRBJ1-2, with D possibly being TRBD1 (6 bases). Germline-derived CDR1 and CDR2 are SGHDT and YYEEEE. The CDR3 sequence is 13 residues long. Between the trimmed V and J ends, which lost 2 bases and 5 bases, there was a span of 10 bases.

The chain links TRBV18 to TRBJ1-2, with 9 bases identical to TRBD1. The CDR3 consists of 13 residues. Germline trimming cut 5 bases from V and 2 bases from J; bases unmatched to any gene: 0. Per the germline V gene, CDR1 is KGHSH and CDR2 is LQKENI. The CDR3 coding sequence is TGTGCCAGCTCAGGACAGGGGAACTATGGCTACACCTTC. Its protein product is CASSGQGNYGYTF.

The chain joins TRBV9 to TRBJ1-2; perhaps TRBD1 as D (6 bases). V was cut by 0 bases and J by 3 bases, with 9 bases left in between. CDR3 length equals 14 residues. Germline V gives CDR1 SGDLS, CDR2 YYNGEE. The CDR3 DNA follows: TGTGCCAGCAGCGTAGACGCAGGGGACTATGGCTACACCTTC. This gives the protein CASSVDAGDYGYTF.

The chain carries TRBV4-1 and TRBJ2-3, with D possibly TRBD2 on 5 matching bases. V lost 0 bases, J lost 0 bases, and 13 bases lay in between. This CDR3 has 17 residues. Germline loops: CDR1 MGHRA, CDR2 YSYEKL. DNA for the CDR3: TGCGCCAGCAGCCAAGATCGGGGAGTAAGAAGCACAGATACGCAGTATTTT. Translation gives CASSQDRGVRSTDTQYF.

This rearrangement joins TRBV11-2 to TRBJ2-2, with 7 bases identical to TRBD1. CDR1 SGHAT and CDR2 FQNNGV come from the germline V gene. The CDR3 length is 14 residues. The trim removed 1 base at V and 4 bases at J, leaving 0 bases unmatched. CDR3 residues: CASSLGQGTGELFF. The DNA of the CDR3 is TGTGCCAGCAGCTTAGGACAGGGCACCGGGGAGCTGTTTTTT.

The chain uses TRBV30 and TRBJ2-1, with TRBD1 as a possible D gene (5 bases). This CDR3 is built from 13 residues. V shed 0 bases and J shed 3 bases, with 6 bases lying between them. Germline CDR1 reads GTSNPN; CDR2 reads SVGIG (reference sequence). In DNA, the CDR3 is TGTGCCTGGAGTGTCGGACACTACAATGAGCAGTTCTTC. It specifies CAWSVGHYNEQFF.

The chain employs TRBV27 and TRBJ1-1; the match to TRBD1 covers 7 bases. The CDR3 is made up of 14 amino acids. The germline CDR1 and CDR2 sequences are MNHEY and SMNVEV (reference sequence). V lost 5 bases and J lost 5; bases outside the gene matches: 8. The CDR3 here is CASSPRQGGTEAFF. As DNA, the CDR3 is TGTGCCAGCAGTCCTCGACAGGGCGGGACTGAAGCTTTCTTT.

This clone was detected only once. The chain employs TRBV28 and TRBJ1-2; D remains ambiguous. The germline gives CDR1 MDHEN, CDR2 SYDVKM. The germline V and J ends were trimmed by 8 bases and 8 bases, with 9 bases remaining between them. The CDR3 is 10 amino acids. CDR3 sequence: CASALGGYTF. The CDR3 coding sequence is TGTGCCAGCGCACTCGGGGGCTACACCTTC.

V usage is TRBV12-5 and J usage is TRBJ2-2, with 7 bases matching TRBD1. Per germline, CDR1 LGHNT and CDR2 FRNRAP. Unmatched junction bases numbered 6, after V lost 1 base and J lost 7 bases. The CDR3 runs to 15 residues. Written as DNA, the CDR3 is TGTGCTAGTGGTTTGGCTAGACAGGGAGACGGGGAGCTGTTTTTT. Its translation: CASGLARQGDGELFF.

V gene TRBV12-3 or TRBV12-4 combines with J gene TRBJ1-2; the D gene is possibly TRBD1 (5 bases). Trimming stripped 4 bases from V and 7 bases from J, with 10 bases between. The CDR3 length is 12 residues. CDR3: CASSSGSGGYTF. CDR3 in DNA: TGTGCCAGCAGTTCAGGGTCTGGTGGCTACACCTTC.

DNA for the CDR3: TGTGCCAGCGGAGATGGGACAGGGGAAGCTTTCTTT. It codes for CASGDGTGEAFF. The chain uses TRBV2 and TRBJ1-1, with TRBD1 matching 9 bases. The trim removed 8 bases at V and 8 bases at J, leaving 6 bases unmatched. CDR3 length equals 12 residues. Germline CDR1 is SNHLY and CDR2 is FYNNEI.

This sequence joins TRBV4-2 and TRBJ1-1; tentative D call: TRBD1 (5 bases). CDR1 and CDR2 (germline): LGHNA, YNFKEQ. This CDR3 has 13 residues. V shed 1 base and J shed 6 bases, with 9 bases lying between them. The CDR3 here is CASSQVLRAEAFF. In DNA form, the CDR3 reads TGTGCCAGCAGCCAAGTCCTCAGGGCTGAAGCTTTCTTT.

DNA of the CDR3: TGTGCCAGCAGTTACTCCTCCGGGACAGGGGCCCAGCCCCAGCATTTT. Protein sequence: CASSYSSGTGAQPQHF. This rearrangement joins TRBV6-5 to TRBJ1-5, with 10 bases fitting TRBD1. From germline, CDR1 is MNHEY and CDR2 SVGAGI. CDR3 length: 16 residues. J gave up 7 bases and V 0 bases, and 6 bases lay outside the gene matches.

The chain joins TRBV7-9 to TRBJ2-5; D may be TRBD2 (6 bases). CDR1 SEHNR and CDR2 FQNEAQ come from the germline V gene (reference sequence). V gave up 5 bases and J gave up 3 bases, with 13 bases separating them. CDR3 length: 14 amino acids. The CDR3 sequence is CASSRPWGEETQYF. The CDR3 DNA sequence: TGTGCCAGCAGCCGACCCTGGGGGGAAGAGACCCAGTACTTC.

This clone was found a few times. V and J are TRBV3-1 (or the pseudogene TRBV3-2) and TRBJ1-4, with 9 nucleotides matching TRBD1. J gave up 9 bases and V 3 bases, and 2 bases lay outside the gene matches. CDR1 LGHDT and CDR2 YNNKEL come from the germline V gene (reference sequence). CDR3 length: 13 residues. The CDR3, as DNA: TGTGCCAGCAGCCAGGGGACAGGGAAAAAACTGTTTTTT. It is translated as CASSQGTGKKLFF.

CDR3: CASKGGPRPPEAFF. The CDR3 coding sequence is TGTGCCAGCAAGGGGGGGCCCCGGCCTCCTGAAGCTTTCTTT. V and J are TRBV2 and TRBJ1-1, with D possibly TRBD1 on 6 matching bases. The germline CDR1 and CDR2 sequences are SNHLY and FYNNEI. V lost 7 bases to trimming and J lost 6 bases, with 18 bases between them. The CDR3 consists of 14 residues.

The CDR3 DNA follows: TGTGCCAGCAGCTCCCGGACAGGGGGTGTCTATGGCTACACCTTC. Amino acid sequence: CASSSRTGGVYGYTF. The rearrangement uses TRBV7-8 and TRBJ1-2, with 10 bases aligning to TRBD1. With 4 bases clipped from V and 4 bases from J, the junction kept 6 bases outside the gene matches. This CDR3 is built from 15 residues. Germline values: CDR1 SGHVS, CDR2 FQNEAQ.

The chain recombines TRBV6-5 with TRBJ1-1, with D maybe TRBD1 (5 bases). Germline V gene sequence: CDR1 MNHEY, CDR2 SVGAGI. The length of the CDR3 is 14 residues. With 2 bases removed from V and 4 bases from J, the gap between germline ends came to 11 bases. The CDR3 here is CASSYRQGGTEAFF. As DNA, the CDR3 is TGTGCCAGCAGTTACAGGCAGGGAGGCACTGAAGCTTTCTTT.

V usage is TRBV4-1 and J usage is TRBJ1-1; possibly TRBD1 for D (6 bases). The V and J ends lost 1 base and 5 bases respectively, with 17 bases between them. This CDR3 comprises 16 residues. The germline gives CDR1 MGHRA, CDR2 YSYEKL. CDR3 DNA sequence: TGCGCCAGCAGCCAAGGACAGGAATTCTCGGGGACTGAAGCTTTCTTT. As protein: CASSQGQEFSGTEAFF.